This TCR beta chain is from a study of T cell responses to AZD1222 COVID-19 vaccine. On this clone itself: Its antigen is not known.

Study outcomes and limitations: Only a handful of AZD1222 recipients tested seropositive at baseline. Spike-specific TCR repertoires showed rising breadth and depth after two AZD1222 doses. Spike-spanning, vaccine-associated CD4 TCRs were dominant at 160-218 and 743-854.

The data were produced by immunoSEQ multiplex PCR, yet TCRdb's version contains in-frame clones alone and is incomplete. The sample gives about 50,000 clones, approximately 89% of which show up once; roughly a fifth is in the top ten. V was clipped by 4 bases and J by 0 bases, with 13 bases between them. The CDR3 has 15 amino acids. Germline V gene sequence: CDR1 SGHRS, CDR2 YFSETQ. This clonotype originated in an adult in good health. The sequencing here drew on peripheral blood, taken on day 0 of MenACWY control vaccination. J is TRBJ1-1 and V is TRBV5-1, with D tentatively TRBD1 (5 bases). Here the CDR3 reads CASSRDPSLNTEAFF. The CDR3 DNA is TGCGCCAGCAGCAGGGACCCTTCTTTGAACACTGAAGCTTTCTTT.